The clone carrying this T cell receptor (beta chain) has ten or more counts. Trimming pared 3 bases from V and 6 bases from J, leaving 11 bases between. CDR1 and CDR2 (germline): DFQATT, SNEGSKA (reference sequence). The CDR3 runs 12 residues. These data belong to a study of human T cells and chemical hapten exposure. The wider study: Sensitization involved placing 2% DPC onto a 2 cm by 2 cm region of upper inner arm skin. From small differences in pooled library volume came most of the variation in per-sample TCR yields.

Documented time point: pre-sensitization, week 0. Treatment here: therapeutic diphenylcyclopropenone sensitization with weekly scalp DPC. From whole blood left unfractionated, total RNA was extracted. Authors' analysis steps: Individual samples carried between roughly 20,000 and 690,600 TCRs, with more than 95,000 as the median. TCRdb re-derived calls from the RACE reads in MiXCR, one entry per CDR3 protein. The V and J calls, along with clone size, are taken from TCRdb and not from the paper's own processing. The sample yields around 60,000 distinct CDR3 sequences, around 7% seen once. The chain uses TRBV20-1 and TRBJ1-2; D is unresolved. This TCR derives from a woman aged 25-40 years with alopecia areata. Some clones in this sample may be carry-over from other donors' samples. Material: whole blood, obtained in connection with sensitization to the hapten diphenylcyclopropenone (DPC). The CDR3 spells CSAREGRHGYTF. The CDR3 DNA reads TGCAGTGCTAGGGAGGGTCGACATGGCTACACCTTC.